These 19 T cell receptor beta chains came from one sample sequenced in a study of blood T cell repertoires in COVID-19. The table came from immunoSEQ multiplex PCR; TCRdb's copy has only in-frame clones and leaves some out. The sample yields 220,000 or so clones, roughly 84% seen once. Sequenced: peripheral blood. These TCRs come from an elderly woman with acute or convalescent COVID-19.

J is TRBJ1-1 and V is TRBV6-6; the D gene is possibly TRBD1 (6 bases). The CDR3 totals 14 residues. V lost 3 bases and J 5 bases, leaving 13 bases between the germline ends. Germline V gene lookup returns CDR1 MNHNY and CDR2 SVGAGI (reference sequence). The CDR3 spells CASSYRGGGTEAFF. CDR3 coding DNA: TGTGCCAGCAGTTATCGGGGAGGGGGGACTGAAGCTTTCTTT.

As for this clone: The same CDR3 can be traced to other DNA sequences in this sample. The V and J genes are TRBV20-1 and TRBJ1-2, with a weak D call TRBD1 (5 bases). Germline loops: CDR1 DFQATT, CDR2 SNEGSKA (reference sequence). The CDR3 length is 11 residues. V was cut by 3 bases and J by 3 bases, with 5 bases left in between. The CDR3 region has the DNA TGCAGTGCTAGCAGGGACTATGGCTACACCTTC. It is translated as CSASRDYGYTF.

The chain links TRBV18 to TRBJ1-2; 10 nucleotides agree with TRBD1. Germline V gives CDR1 KGHSH, CDR2 LQKENI. The ends lost 2 bases at V and 6 bases at J; junction bases unmatched: 6. This CDR3 is 15 amino acids long. CDR3 nucleotides: TGTGCCAGCTCACCAAGGGGGACAGGGGATCATGGCTACACCTTC. Amino acids: CASSPRGTGDHGYTF.

The chain couples TRBV5-6 to TRBJ2-1, with unresolved D. V was clipped by 3 bases and J by 4 bases, with 14 bases between them. Per the germline V gene, CDR1 is SGHDT and CDR2 is YYEEEE. The CDR3 is 15 residues long. CDR3 region: CASSWAGLKYNEQFF. The CDR3 DNA reads TGTGCCAGCAGCTGGGCTGGGCTGAAGTACAATGAGCAGTTCTTC.

CDR3 coding DNA: TGCGCCAGCAGCGCAGGGGGCCGCACAGATACGCAGTATTTT. Translation gives CASSAGGRTDTQYF. This sequence joins TRBV5-1 and TRBJ2-3, with 8 bases aligning to TRBD1. V gave up 4 bases and J gave up 1 base; unmatched junction bases: 2. Germline-derived CDR1 and CDR2 are SGHRS and YFSETQ. The length of the CDR3 is 14 residues.

This clone was seen just once. The chain is built from TRBV5-4 and TRBJ2-1; D may be TRBD2 (6 bases). Trimming left V 1 base short and J 5 bases short, with 13 bases between. Germline lookup yields CDR1 SGHNT and CDR2 YYREEE (reference sequence). CDR3 length: 15 amino acids. The CDR3, as DNA: TGTGCCAGCAGCTTGTCTCAGCGGGTGGACAATGAGCAGTTCTTC. It translates to CASSLSQRVDNEQFF.

Only a few counts were recorded for this clone. V usage is TRBV7-2 and J usage is TRBJ1-1; no firm D call. The V end was cut by 1 base, the J end by 1 base, with 10 bases between. This CDR3 has 15 amino acids. Per the germline V gene, CDR1 is SGHTA and CDR2 is FQGNSA. For the CDR3, the DNA is TGTGCCAGCAGCTTAGGGGCAGCGGGGAACACTGAAGCTTTCTTT. It encodes CASSLGAAGNTEAFF. Variable domain in full (rest from reference TRBV7-2 and TRBJ1-1): GAGVSQSPSNKVTEKGKDVELRCDPISGHTALYWYRQSLGQGLEFLIYFQGNSAPDKSGLPSDRFSAERTGGSVSTLTIQRTQQEDSAVYLCASSLGAAGNTEAFFGQGTRLTVV.

This chain joins TRBV5-1 and TRBJ2-3; no clear D. Germline-derived CDR1 and CDR2 are SGHRS and YFSETQ. The CDR3 contains 15 residues. The V end lost 0 bases, the J end lost 0 bases, and 8 bases lay between the germline ends. For the CDR3, the DNA is TGCGCCAGCAGCTTGGGGCAGTTCAGCACAGATACGCAGTATTTT. It translates to CASSLGQFSTDTQYF.

J is TRBJ1-2 and V is TRBV6-5; no reliable D call. Trimming took off 6 bases at V and 0 bases at J, with 11 bases between the two ends. This CDR3 spans 14 amino acids. CDR1 and CDR2 from the germline V gene are MNHEY and SVGAGI. Written as DNA, the CDR3 is TGTGCCAGCAGGCCCGCCGGAGCTAACTATGGCTACACCTTC. Residues: CASRPAGANYGYTF.

This chain links TRBV4-1 with TRBJ2-3, with 12 bases that match TRBD2. Germline V gene data show CDR1 as MGHRA and CDR2 as YSYEKL. This CDR3 region has 16 residues. Trimming removed 4 bases from V and 5 bases from J; junction bases left unmatched: 7. In DNA form, the CDR3 reads TGCGCCAGCAGCCCTTCTAGCGGGGGGGCCAGAGATACGCAGTATTTT. Its translation is CASSPSSGGARDTQYF.

The chain uses TRBV11-3 and TRBJ2-7; 10 bases align to TRBD1. The CDR3 covers 16 residues. Trimming removed 4 bases from V and 0 bases from J; junction bases left unmatched: 6. Germline loops: CDR1 SGHNT, CDR2 YENEEA. CDR3 residues: CASSSRTGGGSYEQYF. For the CDR3, the DNA is TGTGCCAGCAGCTCCCGGACAGGGGGAGGCTCCTACGAGCAGTACTTC.

This chain links TRBV13 with TRBJ1-1, with a possible D match to TRBD1 (6 bases). The CDR3 loop spans 13 amino acids. V was trimmed by 5 bases and J by 7 bases, leaving 14 bases between them. Germline V gene lookup returns CDR1 PRHDT and CDR2 FYEKMQ (reference sequence). CDR3 nucleotides: TGTGCCAGCAGCCAGGACAGAAAAAATGAAGCTTTCTTT. It codes for CASSQDRKNEAFF. Based on the CDR3 plus reference TRBV13 and TRBJ1-1, the full variable domain is AAGVIQSPRHLIKEKRETATLKCYPIPRHDTVYWYQQGPGQDPQFLISFYEKMQSDKGSIPDRFSAQQFSDYHSELNMSSLELGDSALYFCASSQDRKNEAFFGQGTRLTVV.

The sample holds a few counts of this clone. This rearrangement joins TRBV2 to TRBJ1-4; possible D gene TRBD1, 5 bases. This CDR3 comprises 18 residues. Germline CDR1 SNHLY, CDR2 FYNNEI. V was clipped by 6 bases and J by 3 bases, with 23 bases between them. In DNA, the CDR3 is TGTGCCAGCAGCGACCCCTGGGGCCCCGGCTCCTCTAATGAAAAACTGTTTTTT. It yields the protein CASSDPWGPGSSNEKLFF.

V and J are TRBV7-2 and TRBJ1-2, with D maybe TRBD1 (6 bases). The CDR3 is 14 residues long. Trimming took 0 bases from V and 4 from J, leaving 9 bases between them. From germline, CDR1 is SGHTA and CDR2 FQGNSA. CDR3 sequence (DNA): TGTGCCAGCAGCTTAGCCGGGGACACCTATGGCTACACCTTC. It yields the protein CASSLAGDTYGYTF.

Comment on this clone: Additional DNA sequences in this sample encode the identical CDR3. This chain joins TRBV5-4 and TRBJ2-3, with D hard to call. V shed 2 bases and J shed 0 bases, with 7 bases lying between them. The CDR3 loop spans 14 amino acids. CDR1 is SGHNT, CDR2 YYREEE, per germline (reference sequence). CDR3 in amino acids: CASSFPTSTDTQYF. As DNA, the CDR3 is TGTGCCAGCAGCTTCCCTACTAGCACAGATACGCAGTATTTT.

V is TRBV4-1 and J is TRBJ1-1; no reliable D call. Trimming shortened V by 0 bases and J by 10 bases, and 9 bases separated the two germline ends. This CDR3 comprises 12 residues. CDR1 and CDR2 from the germline V gene are MGHRA and YSYEKL. The DNA of the CDR3 is TGCGCCAGCAGCCAAGAGACTCGTCGAGCTTTCTTT. Its translation is CASSQETRRAFF.

The chain recombines TRBV15 with TRBJ1-1; D is possibly TRBD1 (6 bases). This CDR3 region has 16 residues. Germline V gives CDR1 LNHNV, CDR2 YYDKDF (reference sequence). V was clipped by 1 base and J by 6 bases, with 18 bases between them. The CDR3 is CATSRAFRGRGAEAFF. CDR3 DNA sequence: TGTGCCACCAGCAGAGCCTTCAGGGGAAGAGGGGCTGAAGCTTTCTTT.

The rearrangement links TRBV5-1 to TRBJ1-4, with D tentatively TRBD1 (6 bases). The V end was cut by 0 bases, the J end by 8 bases, with 14 bases between. Germline V CDR1 and CDR2: SGHRS, YFSETQ. This CDR3 is built from 15 residues. In nucleotides, the CDR3 is TGCGCCAGCAGCTTGGAACAGGGCAGAAGCGAAAAACTGTTTTTT. As protein: CASSLEQGRSEKLFF.

The rearrangement uses TRBV7-2 and TRBJ1-2, with 11 nucleotides matching TRBD1. Trimming at V came to 2 bases and at J to 7 bases, leaving 6 bases not matched to a gene. This CDR3 spans 15 amino acids. CDR1 is SGHTA and CDR2 is FQGNSA in the germline V gene. This chain's CDR3 is CASSLRDRGRIGYTF. The CDR3 DNA follows: TGTGCCAGCAGCTTACGGGACAGGGGGAGGATTGGCTACACCTTC.